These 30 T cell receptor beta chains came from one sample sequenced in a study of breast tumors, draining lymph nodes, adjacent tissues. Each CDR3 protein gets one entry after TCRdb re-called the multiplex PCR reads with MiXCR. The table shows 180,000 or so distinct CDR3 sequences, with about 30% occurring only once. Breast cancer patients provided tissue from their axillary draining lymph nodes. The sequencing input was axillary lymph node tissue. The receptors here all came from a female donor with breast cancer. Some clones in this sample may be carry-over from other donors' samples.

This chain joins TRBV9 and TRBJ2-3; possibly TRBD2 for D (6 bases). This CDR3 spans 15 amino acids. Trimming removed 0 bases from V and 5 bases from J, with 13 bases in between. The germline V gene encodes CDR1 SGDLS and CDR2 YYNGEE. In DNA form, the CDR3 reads TGTGCCAGCAGCGTAGCTGGGGGGAGGAAAGATACGCAGTATTTT. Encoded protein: CASSVAGGRKDTQYF. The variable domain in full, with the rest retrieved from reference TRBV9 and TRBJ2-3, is DSGVTQTPKHLITATGQRVTLRCSPRSGDLSVYWYQQSLDQGLQFLIQYYNGEERAKGNILERFSAQQFPDLHSELNLSSLELGDSALYFCASSVAGGRKDTQYFGPGTRLTVL.

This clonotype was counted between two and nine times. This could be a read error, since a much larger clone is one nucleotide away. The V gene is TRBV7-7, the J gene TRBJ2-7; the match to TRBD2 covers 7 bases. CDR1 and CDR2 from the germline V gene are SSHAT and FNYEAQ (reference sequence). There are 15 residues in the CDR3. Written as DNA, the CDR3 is TGTGCTAGCAGCTTAAGGGGCGGGGGAGAATACGAGCAGCACTTC. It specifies CASSLRGGGEYEQHF.

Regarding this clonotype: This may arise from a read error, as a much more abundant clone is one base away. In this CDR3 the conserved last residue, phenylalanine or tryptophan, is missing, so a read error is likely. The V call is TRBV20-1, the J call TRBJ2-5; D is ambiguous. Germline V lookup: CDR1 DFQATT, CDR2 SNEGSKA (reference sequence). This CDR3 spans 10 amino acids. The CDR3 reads CGAFFGTQYS. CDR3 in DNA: TGCGGTGCCTTCTTCGGGACCCAGTACTCC.

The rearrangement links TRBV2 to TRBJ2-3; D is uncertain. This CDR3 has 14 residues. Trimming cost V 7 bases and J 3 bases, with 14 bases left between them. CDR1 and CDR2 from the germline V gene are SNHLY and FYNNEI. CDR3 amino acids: CASKVNYGTDTQYF. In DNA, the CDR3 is TGTGCCAGCAAAGTGAACTATGGGACAGATACGCAGTATTTT.

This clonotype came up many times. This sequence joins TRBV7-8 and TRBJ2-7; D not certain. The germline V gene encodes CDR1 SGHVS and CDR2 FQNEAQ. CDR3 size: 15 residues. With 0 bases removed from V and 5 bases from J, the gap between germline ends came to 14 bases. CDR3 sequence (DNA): TGTGCCAGCAGCTTAGCTCAACCCGGGTCCCACGAGCAGTACTTC. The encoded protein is CASSLAQPGSHEQYF. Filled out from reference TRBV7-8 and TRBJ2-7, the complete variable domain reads GAGVSQSPRYKVAKRGQDVALRCDPISGHVSLFWYQQALGQGPEFLTYFQNEAQLDKSGLPSDRFFAERPEGSVSTLKIQRTQQEDSAVYLCASSLAQPGSHEQYFGPGTRLTVT.

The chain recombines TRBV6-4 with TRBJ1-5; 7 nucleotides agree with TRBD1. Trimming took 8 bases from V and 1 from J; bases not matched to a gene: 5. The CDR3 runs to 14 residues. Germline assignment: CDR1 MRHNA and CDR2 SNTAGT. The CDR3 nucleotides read TGTGCCAGCGGGGGACAGAAGAGCAATCAGCCCCAGCATTTT. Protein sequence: CASGGQKSNQPQHF.

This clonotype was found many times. The CDR3 sequence is CASSTAGANYGYTF. CDR3 bases: TGTGCCAGTTCCACGGCTGGGGCAAACTATGGCTACACCTTC. The chain uses TRBV19 and TRBJ1-2, with a weak D call TRBD1 (5 bases). The germline gives CDR1 LNHDA, CDR2 SQIVND (reference sequence). The CDR3 has 14 residues. The V gene lost 8 bases and the J gene lost 2 bases, with 15 bases spanning the gap. Combining the CDR3 with reference TRBV19 and TRBJ1-2 gives the whole variable domain DGGITQSPKYLFRKEGQNVTLSCEQNLNHDAMYWYRQDPGQGLRLIYYSQIVNDFQKGDIAEGYSVSREKKESFPLTVTSAQKNPTAFYLCASSTAGANYGYTFGSGTRLTVV.

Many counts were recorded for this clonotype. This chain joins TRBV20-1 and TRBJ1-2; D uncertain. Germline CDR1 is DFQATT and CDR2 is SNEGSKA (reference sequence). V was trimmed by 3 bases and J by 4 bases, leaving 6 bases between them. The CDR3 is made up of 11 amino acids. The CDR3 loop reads CSARSSYGYTF. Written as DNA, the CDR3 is TGCAGTGCTAGGTCCAGCTATGGCTACACCTTC.

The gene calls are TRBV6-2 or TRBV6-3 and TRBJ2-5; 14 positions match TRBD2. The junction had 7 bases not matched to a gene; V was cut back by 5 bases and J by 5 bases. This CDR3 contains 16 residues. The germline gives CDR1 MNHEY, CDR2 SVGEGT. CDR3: CASSKGTSGSGETQYF. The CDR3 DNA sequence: TGTGCCAGCAGTAAAGGGACTAGCGGGAGTGGGGAGACCCAGTACTTC.

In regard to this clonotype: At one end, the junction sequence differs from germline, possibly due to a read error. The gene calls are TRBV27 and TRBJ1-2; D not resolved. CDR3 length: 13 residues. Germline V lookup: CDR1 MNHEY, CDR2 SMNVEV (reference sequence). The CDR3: CASSLSRFYGFTF. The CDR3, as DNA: TGTGCCAGCAGTTTAAGCCGATTCTATGGCTTCACCTTC.

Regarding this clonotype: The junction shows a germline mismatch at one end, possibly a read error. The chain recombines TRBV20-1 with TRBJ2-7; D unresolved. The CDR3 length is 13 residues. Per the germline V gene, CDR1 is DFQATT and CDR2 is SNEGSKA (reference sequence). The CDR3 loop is CSVRGSSPYEQYF. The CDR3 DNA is TGCAGTGTTAGAGGCTCCAGTCCTTACGAGCAGTACTTC.

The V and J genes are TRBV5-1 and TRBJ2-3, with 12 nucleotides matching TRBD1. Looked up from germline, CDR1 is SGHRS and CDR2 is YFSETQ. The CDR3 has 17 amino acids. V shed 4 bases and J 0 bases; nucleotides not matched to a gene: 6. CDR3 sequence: CASSPGTGGRSTDTQYF. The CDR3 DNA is TGCGCCAGCAGCCCCGGGACAGGGGGCAGGAGCACAGATACGCAGTATTTT.

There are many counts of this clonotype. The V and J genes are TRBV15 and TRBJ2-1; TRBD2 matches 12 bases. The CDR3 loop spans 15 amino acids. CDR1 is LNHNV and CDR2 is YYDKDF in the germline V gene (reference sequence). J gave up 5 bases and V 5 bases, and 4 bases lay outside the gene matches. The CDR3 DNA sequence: TGTGCCACCAGCGTAACTAGCGGGGGGAACAATGAGCAGTTCTTC. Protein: CATSVTSGGNNEQFF.

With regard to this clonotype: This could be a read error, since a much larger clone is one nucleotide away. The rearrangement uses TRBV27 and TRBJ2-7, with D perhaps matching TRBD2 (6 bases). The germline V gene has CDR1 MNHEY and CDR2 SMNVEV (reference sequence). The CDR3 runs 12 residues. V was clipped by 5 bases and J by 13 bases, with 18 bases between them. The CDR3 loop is CASSTPAGPPYF. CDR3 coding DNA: TGTGCCAGCAGTACACCGGCGGGGCCCCCTTACTTC.

CDR3 sequence (DNA): TGTGCCAGCAGTGAAGCGCTTCTTGGGACTAGCGGGTACAAAAACATTCAGTACTTC. As protein: CASSEALLGTSGYKNIQYF. The V gene is TRBV6-1, the J gene TRBJ2-4, with 12 bases that match TRBD2. Germline trimming cut 0 bases from V and 3 bases from J; bases unmatched to any gene: 9. The CDR3 has 19 amino acids. The germline V gene has CDR1 MNHNS and CDR2 SASEGT.

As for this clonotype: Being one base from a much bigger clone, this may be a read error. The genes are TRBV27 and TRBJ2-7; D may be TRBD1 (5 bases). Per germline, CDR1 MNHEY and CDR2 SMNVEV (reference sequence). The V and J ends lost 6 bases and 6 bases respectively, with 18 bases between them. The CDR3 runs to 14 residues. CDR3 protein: CASRAQGQGCEQYF. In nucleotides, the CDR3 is TGTGCCAGCAGGGCCCAGGGCCAGGGTTGCGAGCAGTACTTC.

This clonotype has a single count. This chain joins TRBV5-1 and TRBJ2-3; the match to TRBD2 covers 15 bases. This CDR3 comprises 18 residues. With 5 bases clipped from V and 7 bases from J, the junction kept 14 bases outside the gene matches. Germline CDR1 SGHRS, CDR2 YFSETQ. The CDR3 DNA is TGCGCCAGCAGTCCCAGGACTAGCGGGAGGGCGACGGGTCATACGCAGTATTTT. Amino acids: CASSPRTSGRATGHTQYF.

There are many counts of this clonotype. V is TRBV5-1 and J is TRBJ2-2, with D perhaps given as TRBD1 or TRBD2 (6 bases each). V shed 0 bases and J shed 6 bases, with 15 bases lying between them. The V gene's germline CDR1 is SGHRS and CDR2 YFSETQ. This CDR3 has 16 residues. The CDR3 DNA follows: TGCGCCAGCAGCTTGGTTTGGAGGGGGAAAGCCGGGGAGCTGTTTTTT. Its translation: CASSLVWRGKAGELFF.

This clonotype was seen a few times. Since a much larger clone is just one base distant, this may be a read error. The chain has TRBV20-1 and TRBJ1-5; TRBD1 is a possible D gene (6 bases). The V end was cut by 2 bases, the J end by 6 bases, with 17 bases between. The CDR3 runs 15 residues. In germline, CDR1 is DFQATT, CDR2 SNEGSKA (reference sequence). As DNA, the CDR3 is TGCAGTGCTAGAACAGGGACTAACCCCACTCAGCCCCAGCATTTT. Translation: CSARTGTNPTQPQHF.

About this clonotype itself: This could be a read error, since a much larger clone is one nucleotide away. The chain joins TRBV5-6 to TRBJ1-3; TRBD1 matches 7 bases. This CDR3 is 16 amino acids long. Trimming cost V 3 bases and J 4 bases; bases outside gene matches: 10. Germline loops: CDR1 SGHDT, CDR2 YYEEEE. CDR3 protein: CASSSFDRAKGNTIYF. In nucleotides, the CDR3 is TGTGCCAGCAGCTCTTTCGACAGGGCGAAAGGAAACACCATATATTTT.

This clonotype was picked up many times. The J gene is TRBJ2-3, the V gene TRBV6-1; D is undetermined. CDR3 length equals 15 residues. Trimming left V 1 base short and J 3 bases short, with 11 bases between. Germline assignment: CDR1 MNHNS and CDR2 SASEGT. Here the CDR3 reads CASSEDGVPTDTQYF. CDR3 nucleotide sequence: TGTGCCAGCAGTGAAGATGGGGTGCCAACAGATACGCAGTATTTT.

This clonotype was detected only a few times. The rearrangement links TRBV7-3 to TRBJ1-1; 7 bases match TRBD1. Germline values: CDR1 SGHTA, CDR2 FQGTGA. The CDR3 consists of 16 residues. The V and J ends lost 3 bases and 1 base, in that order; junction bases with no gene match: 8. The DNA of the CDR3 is TGTGCCAGCAGCTTGGGGGAGGGGGCGGCGAACACTGAAGCTTTCTTT. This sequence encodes CASSLGEGAANTEAFF.

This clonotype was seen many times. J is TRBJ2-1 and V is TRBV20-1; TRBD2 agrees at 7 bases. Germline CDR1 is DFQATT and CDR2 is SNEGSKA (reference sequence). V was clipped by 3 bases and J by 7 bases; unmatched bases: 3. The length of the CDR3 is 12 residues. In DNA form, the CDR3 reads TGCAGTGCTAGCGCAGCGGGGAATGAGCAGTTCTTC. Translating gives CSASAAGNEQFF.

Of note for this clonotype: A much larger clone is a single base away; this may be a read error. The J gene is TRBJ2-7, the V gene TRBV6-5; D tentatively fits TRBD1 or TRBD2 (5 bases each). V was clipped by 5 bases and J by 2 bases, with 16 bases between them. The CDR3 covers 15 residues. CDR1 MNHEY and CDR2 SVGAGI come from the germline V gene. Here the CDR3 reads CASSRDRLGTYEQYF. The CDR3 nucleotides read TGTGCCAGCAGTCGGGACCGATTGGGAACCTACGAGCAGTACTTC.

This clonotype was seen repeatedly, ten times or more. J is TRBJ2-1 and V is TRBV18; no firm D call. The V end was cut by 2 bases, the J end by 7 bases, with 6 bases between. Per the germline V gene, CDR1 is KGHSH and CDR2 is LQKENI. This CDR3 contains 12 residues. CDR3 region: CASSPTTNEQFF. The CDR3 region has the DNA TGTGCCAGCTCACCAACGACGAATGAGCAGTTCTTC.

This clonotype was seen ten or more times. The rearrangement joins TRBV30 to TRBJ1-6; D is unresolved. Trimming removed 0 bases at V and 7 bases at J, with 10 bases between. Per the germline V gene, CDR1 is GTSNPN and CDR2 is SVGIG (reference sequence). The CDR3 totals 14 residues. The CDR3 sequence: CAWSVGSPNSPLHF. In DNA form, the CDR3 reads TGTGCCTGGAGTGTAGGGAGTCCAAATTCACCCCTCCACTTT.

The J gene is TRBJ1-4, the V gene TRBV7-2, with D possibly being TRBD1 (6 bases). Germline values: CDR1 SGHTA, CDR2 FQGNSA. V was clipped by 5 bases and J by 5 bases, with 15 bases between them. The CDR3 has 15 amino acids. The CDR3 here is CASSHGQGWNEKLFF. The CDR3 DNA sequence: TGTGCCAGCAGCCACGGCCAGGGGTGGAATGAAAAACTGTTTTTT.

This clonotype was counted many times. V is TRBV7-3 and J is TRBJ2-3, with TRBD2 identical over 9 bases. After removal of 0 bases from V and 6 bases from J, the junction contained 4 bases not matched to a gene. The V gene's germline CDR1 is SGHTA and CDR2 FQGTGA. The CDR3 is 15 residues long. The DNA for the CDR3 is TGTGCCAGCAGCTTAACGGGGACTAGCATCGATACGCAGTATTTT. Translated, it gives CASSLTGTSIDTQYF.

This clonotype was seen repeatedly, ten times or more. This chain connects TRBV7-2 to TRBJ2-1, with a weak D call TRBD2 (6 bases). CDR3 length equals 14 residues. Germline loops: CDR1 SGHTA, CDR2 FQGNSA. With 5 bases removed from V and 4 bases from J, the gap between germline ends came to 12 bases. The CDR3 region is CASSGAGLYNEQFF. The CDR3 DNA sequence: TGTGCCAGCAGCGGAGCGGGTCTGTACAATGAGCAGTTCTTC.

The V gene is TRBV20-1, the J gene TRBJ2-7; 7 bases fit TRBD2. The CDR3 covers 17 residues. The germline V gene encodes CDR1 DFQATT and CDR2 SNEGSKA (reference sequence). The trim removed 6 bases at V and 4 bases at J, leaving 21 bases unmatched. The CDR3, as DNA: TGCAGTGCCCTACCGCTACCAAAAGCGGGAAAGGTTTACGAGCAGTACTTC. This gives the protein CSALPLPKAGKVYEQYF.